A single sample gave rise to the 30 T cell receptor beta chains below, sequenced in a study of blood T cell repertoires in COVID-19. Generated by immunoSEQ multiplex PCR, the TCRdb table keeps only in-frame clones and is missing some. The profile shows about 81,000 clones, 75% to 90% of them singletons. Specimen: peripheral blood. The source of these receptors is a man aged 70-80 years with active or convalescent COVID-19.

The V and J genes are TRBV4-2 and TRBJ2-3; unclear D gene. CDR3 length equals 15 residues. Germline CDR1 is LGHNA and CDR2 is YNFKEQ. The ends were cut back, 0 bases at V and 0 bases at J, with 7 bases in the middle. The CDR3 region has the DNA TGTGCCAGCAGCCAAGATATTGTAAGCACAGATACGCAGTATTTT. It translates to CASSQDIVSTDTQYF.

This chain links TRBV30 with TRBJ2-7; TRBD1 might be the D (5 bases). Trimming left V 1 base short and J 5 bases short, with 12 bases between. CDR3 length: 13 residues. The germline CDR1 and CDR2 sequences are GTSNPN and SVGIG (reference sequence). CDR3 sequence (DNA): TGTGCCTGGAGTGCTACAGGTGTAGACGAGCAGTACTTC. The encoded protein is CAWSATGVDEQYF.

This sequence joins TRBV29-1 and TRBJ2-1; 7 positions match TRBD2. This CDR3 region has 14 residues. Germline CDR1 reads SQVTM; CDR2 reads ANQGSEA. The V gene end was trimmed by 4 bases and the J gene end by 8 bases; junction bases not matched to a gene: 11. CDR3 sequence: CSVVGGRGVDEQFF. In nucleotides, the CDR3 is TGCAGCGTTGTAGGCGGCCGGGGGGTGGATGAGCAGTTCTTC.

This clone has only one observation. The genes are TRBV7-9 and TRBJ2-7, with D maybe TRBD1 (6 bases). Germline loops: CDR1 SEHNR, CDR2 FQNEAQ (reference sequence). Between the trimmed V and J ends, which lost 5 bases and 3 bases, there was a span of 20 bases. The CDR3 is 16 residues long. CDR3: CASSRMTGITIYEQYF. CDR3 DNA: TGTGCCAGCAGCCGAATGACAGGAATAACAATCTACGAGCAGTACTTC.

The J gene is TRBJ2-5, the V gene TRBV18; D not resolved. The CDR3 has 13 amino acids. Germline V lookup: CDR1 KGHSH, CDR2 LQKENI. V was clipped by 6 bases and J by 0 bases, with 8 bases between them. The DNA for the CDR3 is TGTGCCAGCTCCCCAGGCTACCAAGAGACCCAGTACTTC. Residues: CASSPGYQETQYF.

The table lists this clone with a count of one. J is TRBJ1-2 and V is TRBV19, with a tentative D call TRBD1 (6 bases). V lost 5 bases and J lost 6, with 13 bases in between. The CDR3 covers 13 residues. CDR1 LNHDA and CDR2 SQIVND come from the germline V gene (reference sequence). CDR3: CASSEYRDNGYTF. The CDR3 DNA sequence: TGTGCCAGTAGTGAATACCGGGACAATGGCTACACCTTC. The full variable domain, its missing parts supplied by reference TRBV19 and TRBJ1-2, is DGGITQSPKYLFRKEGQNVTLSCEQNLNHDAMYWYRQDPGQGLRLIYYSQIVNDFQKGDIAEGYSVSREKKESFPLTVTSAQKNPTAFYLCASSEYRDNGYTFGSGTRLTVV.

The chain employs TRBV9 and TRBJ2-2, with a possible D match to TRBD2 (5 bases). The CDR3 contains 14 residues. The V end lost 1 base, the J end lost 6 bases, and 10 bases lay between the germline ends. Per the germline V gene, CDR1 is SGDLS and CDR2 is YYNGEE. CDR3 sequence reads: CASSVRPGAGELFF. The CDR3 nucleotides read TGTGCCAGCAGCGTACGTCCCGGGGCCGGGGAGCTGTTTTTT.

CDR3: CASSLTQALTRGYTF. CDR3 coding DNA: TGTGCCAGCAGCCTCACACAGGCCTTAACGAGGGGCTACACCTTC. The V and J genes are TRBV5-5 and TRBJ1-2, with a possible D match to TRBD1 (5 bases). CDR3 length: 15 amino acids. Germline CDR1 is SGHKS and CDR2 is YYEKEE (reference sequence). The germline V and J ends were trimmed by 4 bases and 8 bases, with 21 bases remaining between them.

This clone was seen just once. The chain carries TRBV3-1 (or the pseudogene TRBV3-2) and TRBJ2-1, with TRBD2 matching over 8 bases. Germline CDR1 reads LGHDT; CDR2 reads YNNKEL (reference sequence). CDR3 length: 16 residues. V was pared by 4 bases and J by 0 bases, with 5 bases of the junction left unmatched. CDR3 loop: CASSRWRGDSYNEQFF. The CDR3, as DNA: TGTGCCAGCAGCCGGTGGCGGGGGGACTCCTACAATGAGCAGTTCTTC.

The rearrangement links TRBV4-2 to TRBJ2-7; D is uncertain. The CDR3 has 12 residues. With 4 bases removed from V and 2 bases from J, the gap between germline ends came to 6 bases. Germline loops: CDR1 LGHNA, CDR2 YNFKEQ. CDR3 region: CASSPSPYEQYF. CDR3 nucleotides: TGTGCCAGCAGCCCCTCCCCCTACGAGCAGTACTTC.

In its sample, this clone was seen once. The CDR3 is CAWSVGGAFAYEQYF. The CDR3 nucleotides read TGTGCCTGGAGTGTGGGGGGGGCTTTTGCCTACGAGCAGTACTTC. The V gene is TRBV30, the J gene TRBJ2-7; perhaps TRBD2 as D (7 bases). This CDR3 spans 15 amino acids. The V end was cut by 0 bases, the J end by 2 bases, with 14 bases between. The V gene's germline CDR1 is GTSNPN and CDR2 SVGIG (reference sequence). The variable domain in full, completed from reference TRBV30 and TRBJ2-7, reads SQTIHQWPATLVQPVGSPLSLECTVEGTSNPNLYWYRQAAGRGLQLLFYSVGIGQISSEVPQNLSASRPQDRQFILSSKKLLLSDSGFYLCAWSVGGAFAYEQYFGPGTRLTVT.

V gene TRBV7-9 combines with J gene TRBJ2-1; no firm D call. Germline CDR1 reads SEHNR; CDR2 reads FQNEAQ (reference sequence). V shed 5 bases and J shed 5 bases, with 10 bases lying between them. The length of the CDR3 is 13 residues. This chain's CDR3 is CASSPPFDNEQFF. The DNA of the CDR3 is TGTGCCAGCAGCCCCCCATTTGACAATGAGCAGTTCTTC.

The chain carries TRBV6-5 and TRBJ1-1; TRBD1 is a possible D gene (5 bases). The CDR3 runs to 15 residues. Trimming stripped 6 bases from V and 6 bases from J, with 20 bases between. CDR1 is MNHEY and CDR2 is SVGAGI in the germline V gene. The CDR3: CASSGPQEGFAEAFF. The DNA for the CDR3 is TGTGCCAGCAGCGGACCCCAGGAGGGGTTTGCTGAAGCTTTCTTT.

This sequence joins TRBV5-1 and TRBJ2-1; D is perhaps TRBD1 (6 bases). The CDR3 has 15 residues. In germline, CDR1 is SGHRS, CDR2 YFSETQ. V lost 4 bases and J lost 1, with 12 bases in between. CDR3 bases: TGCGCCAGCAGCCGTGATCAGGGGTCCTACAATGAGCAGTTCTTC. Translated: CASSRDQGSYNEQFF.

The chain carries TRBV30 and TRBJ1-6, with 9 bases aligning to TRBD1. The CDR3 spans 14 residues. V was pared by 2 bases and J by 7 bases, with 3 bases of the junction left unmatched. The V gene's germline CDR1 is GTSNPN and CDR2 SVGIG (reference sequence). The CDR3, as DNA: TGTGCCTGGAGTCGGACAGGGGTAAATTCACCCCTCCACTTT. Its translation: CAWSRTGVNSPLHF.

This sequence joins TRBV10-1 and TRBJ1-2; D is unresolved. V was clipped by 6 bases and J by 2 bases, with 16 bases between them. The CDR3 spans 15 residues. CDR1 WNHNN and CDR2 SYGVQD come from the germline V gene (reference sequence). CDR3 sequence reads: CASSPRQVINYGYTF. The CDR3 DNA follows: TGCGCCAGCAGCCCCAGGCAGGTGATAAACTATGGCTACACCTTC.

The chain recombines TRBV19 with TRBJ1-4; TRBD1 might be the D (6 bases). The V end was cut by 7 bases, the J end by 5 bases, with 11 bases between. Per germline, CDR1 LNHDA and CDR2 SQIVND (reference sequence). CDR3 length: 13 amino acids. CDR3 residues: CASKRQENEKLFF. CDR3 in DNA: TGTGCCAGTAAAAGACAGGAAAATGAAAAACTGTTTTTT.

This sequence joins TRBV11-3 and TRBJ2-1; tentatively, D is TRBD1 (6 bases). CDR1 is SGHNT and CDR2 is YENEEA in the germline V gene. The CDR3 runs 15 residues. Deletions cut 1 base from V and 5 bases from J, with 12 bases between. CDR3 in DNA: TGTGCCAGCAGCTTAGGGGGGCGCCGTAACAATGAGCAGTTCTTC. It specifies CASSLGGRRNNEQFF. Full variable domain (rest looked up from reference TRBV11-3 and TRBJ2-1): EAGVVQSPRYKIIEKKQPVAFWCNPISGHNTLYWYLQNLGQGPELLIRYENEEAVDDSQLPKDRFSAERLKGVDSTLKIQPAELGDSAVYLCASSLGGRRNNEQFFGPGTRLTVL.

The CDR3 loop is CASSNRGRRYEQYF. The CDR3 DNA reads as TGTGCCAGTTCAAATAGGGGGCGTCGCTACGAGCAGTACTTC. The chain recombines TRBV19 with TRBJ2-7, with 7 bases that match TRBD1. The CDR3 totals 14 residues. Germline V CDR1 and CDR2: LNHDA, SQIVND (reference sequence). V lost 8 bases and J lost 3; bases outside the gene matches: 10.

V usage is TRBV5-1 and J usage is TRBJ1-1, with 10 bases identical to TRBD1. CDR3 size: 15 residues. V shed 4 bases and J 3 bases; nucleotides not matched to a gene: 6. Germline V lookup: CDR1 SGHRS, CDR2 YFSETQ. The chain's CDR3 is CASSARTGGDTEAFF. CDR3 DNA sequence: TGCGCCAGCAGCGCCCGGACAGGGGGAGACACTGAAGCTTTCTTT.

The chain links TRBV11-3 to TRBJ2-7; the D is unclear. Trimming removed 1 base at V and 2 bases at J, with 9 bases between. The germline CDR1 and CDR2 sequences are SGHNT and YENEEA. The CDR3 is 14 amino acids. CDR3 residues: CASSLGQATYEQYF. CDR3 bases: TGTGCCAGCAGCTTAGGCCAGGCCACCTACGAGCAGTACTTC. The whole variable domain, remainder taken from reference TRBV11-3 and TRBJ2-7, is EAGVVQSPRYKIIEKKQPVAFWCNPISGHNTLYWYLQNLGQGPELLIRYENEEAVDDSQLPKDRFSAERLKGVDSTLKIQPAELGDSAVYLCASSLGQATYEQYFGPGTRLTVT.

The chain uses TRBV30 and TRBJ2-7, with a weak D call TRBD2 (5 bases). This CDR3 contains 13 residues. The germline V and J ends were trimmed by 7 bases and 3 bases, with 16 bases remaining between them. The germline V gene encodes CDR1 GTSNPN and CDR2 SVGIG (reference sequence). This CDR3 is CAYRLGSFYEQYF. The CDR3 DNA follows: TGTGCCTACCGTCTGGGGAGTTTCTACGAGCAGTACTTC.

The chain has TRBV7-2 and TRBJ1-2; unclear D gene. V dropped 3 bases and J dropped 0 bases, with 14 bases sitting between them. Germline CDR1 is SGHTA and CDR2 is FQGNSA. The CDR3 runs 16 residues. This CDR3 is CASSFEAGGANYGYTF. CDR3 bases: TGTGCCAGCAGCTTCGAGGCCGGCGGAGCTAACTATGGCTACACCTTC.

The chain carries TRBV11-2 and TRBJ1-2; TRBD1 might be the D (6 bases). CDR3 size: 14 residues. Germline CDR1 is SGHAT and CDR2 is FQNNGV. V was trimmed by 3 bases and J by 3 bases, leaving 11 bases between them. CDR3: CASSFAGTYYGYTF. CDR3 DNA: TGTGCCAGCAGCTTCGCCGGGACATACTATGGCTACACCTTC.

This chain joins TRBV12-5 and TRBJ1-2; D remains ambiguous. Trimming shortened V by 1 base and J by 8 bases, and 17 bases separated the two germline ends. The CDR3 extends over 15 amino acids. The germline V gene has CDR1 LGHNT and CDR2 FRNRAP. The CDR3 loop reads CASGLGDVLLGGYTF. CDR3 bases: TGTGCTAGTGGTTTGGGAGACGTCCTACTGGGCGGCTACACCTTC.

This chain connects TRBV2 to TRBJ2-7; possible D gene TRBD1, 6 bases. The CDR3 sequence is 14 residues long. V dropped 2 bases and J dropped 6 bases, with 14 bases sitting between them. Germline CDR1 reads SNHLY; CDR2 reads FYNNEI. In DNA form, the CDR3 reads TGTGCCAGCAGTGAACGAGAATCAGGGGCCGAGCAGTACTTC. This codes for CASSERESGAEQYF.

The V call is TRBV9, the J call TRBJ1-1, with TRBD1 identical over 7 bases. The length of the CDR3 is 15 residues. With V trimmed by 3 bases and J by 6 bases, 11 bases remained unmatched. The germline V gene has CDR1 SGDLS and CDR2 YYNGEE. The CDR3 DNA follows: TGTGCCAGCAGCGCCGGGACAGTCTACGACCCTGAAGCTTTCTTT. This gives the protein CASSAGTVYDPEAFF.

The chain carries TRBV5-1 and TRBJ1-1; D may be TRBD1 (5 bases). The CDR3 covers 16 residues. Germline CDR1 SGHRS, CDR2 YFSETQ. Deletions cut 0 bases from V and 3 bases from J, with 15 bases between. DNA for the CDR3: TGCGCCAGCAGCTTGGGTCAGGGTAATAGGGACACTGAAGCTTTCTTT. It encodes CASSLGQGNRDTEAFF.

The table lists this clone with a few counts. The rearrangement uses TRBV5-6 and TRBJ1-2, with D uncertain. Germline CDR1 is SGHDT and CDR2 is YYEEEE. V was cut by 0 bases and J by 2 bases, with 5 bases left in between. This CDR3 region has 13 residues. The CDR3 reads CASSLEQNYGYTF. The CDR3 region has the DNA TGTGCCAGCAGCTTGGAACAGAACTATGGCTACACCTTC.

The V and J genes are TRBV30 and TRBJ1-5; 11 bases fit TRBD1. The CDR3 is 13 amino acids. V shed 4 bases, J shed 6 bases, and the junction held 2 bases outside the gene matches. Looked up from germline, CDR1 is GTSNPN and CDR2 is SVGIG (reference sequence). The CDR3 loop is CAWTGTGGQPQHF. In DNA, the CDR3 is TGTGCCTGGACCGGGACAGGGGGTCAGCCCCAGCATTTT.